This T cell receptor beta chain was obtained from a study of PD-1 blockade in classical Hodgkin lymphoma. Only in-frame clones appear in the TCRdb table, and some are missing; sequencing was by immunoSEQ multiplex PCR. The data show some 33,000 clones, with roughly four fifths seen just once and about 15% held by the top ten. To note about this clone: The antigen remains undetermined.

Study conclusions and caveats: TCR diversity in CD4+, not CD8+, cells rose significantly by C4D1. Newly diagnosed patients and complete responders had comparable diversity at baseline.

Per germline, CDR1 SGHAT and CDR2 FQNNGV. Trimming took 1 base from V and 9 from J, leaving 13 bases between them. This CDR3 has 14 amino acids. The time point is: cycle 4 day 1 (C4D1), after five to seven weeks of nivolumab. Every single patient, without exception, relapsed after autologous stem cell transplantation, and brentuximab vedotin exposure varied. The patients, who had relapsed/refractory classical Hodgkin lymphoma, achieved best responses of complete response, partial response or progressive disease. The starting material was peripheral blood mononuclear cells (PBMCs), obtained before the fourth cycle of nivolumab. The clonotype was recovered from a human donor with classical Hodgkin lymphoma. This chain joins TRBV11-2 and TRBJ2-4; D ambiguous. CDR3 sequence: CASSLGVAPGIQYF. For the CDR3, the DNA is TGTGCCAGCAGCTTAGGGGTAGCCCCGGGCATTCAGTACTTC. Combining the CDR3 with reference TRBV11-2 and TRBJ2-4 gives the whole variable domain EAGVAQSPRYKIIEKRQSVAFWCNPISGHATLYWYQQILGQGPKLLIQFQNNGVVDDSQLPKDRFSAERLKGVDSTLKIQPAKLEDSAVYLCASSLGVAPGIQYFGAGTRLSVL.